This passage covers 7 T cell receptor beta chains from one sample sequenced in a study of T cell responses to AZD1222 COVID-19 vaccine. TCRdb keeps only in-frame clones here, not all; method: immunoSEQ multiplex PCR. The sample lists 170,000 or so clones; 90% were seen once. The sequencing used peripheral blood, collected on day 0 of AZD1222 vaccination. These receptors came from an adult in good health.

The chain has TRBV10-2 and TRBJ1-6; D might be TRBD1 (5 bases). V was clipped by 6 bases and J by 8 bases, with 11 bases between them. The CDR3 extends over 13 amino acids. Germline assignment: CDR1 WSHSY and CDR2 SAAADI. The CDR3 reads CASSGAPYSPLHF. In DNA form, the CDR3 reads TGCGCCAGCAGCGGGGCGCCCTATTCACCCCTCCACTTT.

This chain connects TRBV4-2 to TRBJ1-5, with D perhaps TRBD1 (5 bases). The germline V and J ends were trimmed by 5 bases and 6 bases, with 20 bases remaining between them. CDR3 length: 16 amino acids. Looked up from germline, CDR1 is LGHNA and CDR2 is YNFKEQ. This CDR3 is CASSTRVDPGGQPQHF. CDR3 nucleotides: TGTGCCAGCAGCACAAGGGTGGATCCGGGGGGTCAGCCCCAGCATTTT.

J is TRBJ1-1 and V is TRBV19; D perhaps matches TRBD1 (6 bases). The germline gives CDR1 LNHDA, CDR2 SQIVND (reference sequence). V gave up 3 bases and J gave up 10 bases, with 24 bases separating them. The CDR3 consists of 16 residues. The DNA of the CDR3 is TGTGCCAGTAGTATGTATCAGGGGACTGGGGACGACGGAGCTTTCTTT. Translated, it gives CASSMYQGTGDDGAFF.

J is TRBJ1-2 and V is TRBV5-1; no firm D call. With 4 bases removed from V and 4 bases from J, the gap between germline ends came to 14 bases. The CDR3 has 14 residues. Germline V lookup: CDR1 SGHRS, CDR2 YFSETQ. CDR3 DNA: TGCGCCAGCAGCCGATCCCAGGACCCCTATGGCTACACCTTC. This translates into CASSRSQDPYGYTF.

CDR3 loop: CASSALAGGLNTQYF. Written as DNA, the CDR3 is TGTGCCAGCAGTGCTTTGGCGGGGGGTTTGAATACGCAGTATTTT. The gene calls are TRBV6-4 and TRBJ2-3, with TRBD2 identical over 8 bases. The V and J ends lost 4 bases and 7 bases, in that order; junction bases with no gene match: 10. The CDR3 runs 15 residues. Germline values: CDR1 MRHNA, CDR2 SNTAGT.

The genes are TRBV5-6 and TRBJ1-4; D call uncertain. Germline V gene sequence: CDR1 SGHDT, CDR2 YYEEEE. This CDR3 has 13 residues. Trimming removed 4 bases from V and 6 bases from J, with 10 bases in between. CDR3 protein: CASSEGDYEKLFF. In DNA form, the CDR3 reads TGTGCCAGCAGCGAGGGAGATTATGAAAAACTGTTTTTT.

The chain is built from TRBV5-1 and TRBJ1-1; possible D gene TRBD1, 5 bases. The germline V gene encodes CDR1 SGHRS and CDR2 YFSETQ. The CDR3 spans 14 residues. Trimming shortened V by 4 bases and J by 2 bases, and 12 bases separated the two germline ends. The CDR3 is CASSRTTANTEAFF. The CDR3 DNA reads TGCGCCAGCAGCCGGACGACAGCCAACACTGAAGCTTTCTTT.